This is a list of T cell receptor beta chains from one sample in a study of blood T cell repertoires in COVID-19. Repertoires were generated with immunoSEQ multiplex PCR, while TCRdb's copy carries only in-frame clones and drops some. The sample holds around 250,000 clones, around 88% seen once. The sample comprised peripheral blood. The receptors come from a man aged 40-49 years with active or convalescent COVID-19. CDR3s include the opening cysteine and the closing phenylalanine or tryptophan. The D gene is left open where the match is weak. Clone size is stated in some rows and not others, as once, few, many or a class when expanded.

V gene	clone size	D gene	J gene	CDR3 DNA	CDR3 protein
TRBV27	.	TRBD2	TRBJ2-2	TGTGCCAGCAGCCCACCAGCGGGAGGGCCATATGACACCGGGGAGCTGTTTTTT	CASSPPAGGPYDTGELFF
TRBV10-3	.	TRBD2	TRBJ2-3	TGTGCCATCAGTGAGCCGCCCGGGACTAGCGGGAGAACAGATACGCAGTATTTT	CAISEPPGTSGRTDTQYF
TRBV2	.	TRBD1	TRBJ2-5	TGTGCCAGCAGTGATGGACAGGGTGTGGAGACCCAGTACTTC	CASSDGQGVETQYF
TRBV27	.	TRBD1	TRBJ1-2	TGTGCCAGCAGTCGCGGACAGGCACACTATGGCTACACCTTC	CASSRGQAHYGYTF
TRBV5-4	few	.	TRBJ2-5	TGTGCCAGCAGTACTGACCAGAGGGAGACCCAGTACTTC	CASSTDQRETQYF
TRBV6-4	once	TRBD1	TRBJ1-2	TGTGCCAGTCCGAAACAGGGGAAGACCTTC	CASPKQGKTF
TRBV19	.	.	TRBJ1-5	TGTGCCAGTAGTCGGCTCGGGGGGAGCAATCAGCCCCAGCATTTT	CASSRLGGSNQPQHF
TRBV2	few	TRBD1	TRBJ1-1	TGTGCCAGCACCGGGACAGGGGGGAACACTGAAGCTTTCTTT	CASTGTGGNTEAFF
TRBV7-2	.	.	TRBJ2-7	TGTGCCAGCAGCTCGGGGATTGAGCAGTACTTC	CASSSGIEQYF
TRBV19	.	TRBD2	TRBJ2-5	TGTGCCAGTAGTCCGAGACTAGCGGGAGGGTGGGAGACCCAGTACTTC	CASSPRLAGGWETQYF
TRBV6-1	once	.	TRBJ2-2	TGTGCCAGCAGTGATGTCTTGAGGCTGAATTCGAACACCGGGGAGCTGTTTTTT	CASSDVLRLNSNTGELFF
TRBV7-2	.	TRBD1	TRBJ1-1	TGTGCCAGCAGCTTCAAGACAGGGTCGAACACTGAAGCTTTCTTT	CASSFKTGSNTEAFF
TRBV24-1	.	.	TRBJ1-4	TGTGCCACCAGTGATTTTGGAGGGGAAAAACTGTTTTTT	CATSDFGGEKLFF
TRBV3-1/TRBV3-2	.	TRBD1	TRBJ2-1	TGTGCCAGCAGCCCGGGACAGGGGTTTACTAGCGGCAATGAGCAGTTCTTC	CASSPGQGFTSGNEQFF
TRBV5-1	few	TRBD1	TRBJ1-1	TGCGCCAGCAGCTCGGATTCAGGGGGTAGGGGCACTGAAGCTTTCTTT	CASSSDSGGRGTEAFF
TRBV11-3	.	.	TRBJ1-2	TGTGCCAGCAGCTTATCCGGCTATGGCTACACCTTC	CASSLSGYGYTF
TRBV27	.	.	TRBJ1-1	TGTGCCAGCAGTTTTGGCAGGGGAAACACTGAAGCTTTCTTT	CASSFGRGNTEAFF
TRBV7-9	.	TRBD1	TRBJ1-2	TGTGCCAGCAGCTCTGGACAGGGGGCCTATGGCTACACCTTC	CASSSGQGAYGYTF
TRBV29-1	.	TRBD1	TRBJ1-2	TGCAGCGCTCCCCGGACAGGGGGAAATTATGGCTACACCTTC	CSAPRTGGNYGYTF
TRBV30	.	.	TRBJ2-2	TGTGCCTGGAGTGTAAGAGGCAGAGCGAACACCGGGGAGCTGTTTTTT	CAWSVRGRANTGELFF
TRBV19	.	.	TRBJ1-1	TGTGCCAGTAGAGACAGCATGAACACTGAAGCTTTCTTT	CASRDSMNTEAFF
TRBV7-9	.	TRBD2	TRBJ2-1	TGTGCCAGCAACCCGCGGACTAGCGGGAGCGTATGGCAGTTCTTC	CASNPRTSGSVWQFF
TRBV6-5	.	.	TRBJ1-2	TGTGCCAGCATCCCAACCAGGGGTGGCTATGGCTACACCTTC	CASIPTRGGYGYTF
TRBV5-8	.	.	TRBJ1-5	TGTGCCAGCAGCTGGGACAACAGATCCGCGGACCATAGCAATCAGCCCCAGCATTTT	CASSWDNRSADHSNQPQHF
TRBV28	.	TRBD1	TRBJ1-2	TGTGCCAGCAGCCGAGGACAGGGAGGCTATGGCTACACCTTC	CASSRGQGGYGYTF
TRBV24-1	.	TRBD1	TRBJ2-7	TGTGCCACCAGTGGGACCCCGGGACAGGAAGGTTTCTACGAGCAGTACTTC	CATSGTPGQEGFYEQYF
TRBV5-1	.	TRBD2	TRBJ2-7	TGCGCCAGCAGCTTGTCGGCGGGGGTTCGTTACGAGCAGTACTTC	CASSLSAGVRYEQYF
TRBV18	.	.	TRBJ2-7	TGTGCCAGCTCACCCGGGTTCTACGAGCAGTACTTC	CASSPGFYEQYF
TRBV7-9	.	TRBD2	TRBJ2-1	TGTGCCAGCAGCCTGGAACTAGCGGACAATGAGCAGTTCTTC	CASSLELADNEQFF
TRBV7-2	.	.	TRBJ1-4	TGTGCCAGCAGCTTACAGGGTGTGAGGGAAAAACTGTTTTTT	CASSLQGVREKLFF
TRBV11-2	.	.	TRBJ1-2	TGTGCCAGCAGCCCGACGGACAGTTATGGCTACACCTTC	CASSPTDSYGYTF